The 24 T cell receptor beta chains given below trace back to one sample, sequenced in a study of CD8 T cells in ankylosing spondylitis. Study-wide findings and caveats: Typical of ankylosing spondylitis blood, it appeared, was a TCR beta motif of seven to nine highly homologous variants.

These receptors have no known antigen. TCRdb reprocessed the 5' RACE reads with MiXCR, giving one entry per CDR3 protein. Counted here are more than 100,000 distinct CDR3 sequences, about a sixth occurring once; the ten biggest clones make up roughly 30%. The specimen sequenced was blood, either unsorted or a sorted T cell fraction (not recorded which). These receptors all stem from a male donor with ankylosing spondylitis.

V is TRBV7-9 and J is TRBJ1-2; D not certain. In germline, CDR1 is SEHNR, CDR2 FQNEAQ (reference sequence). V was clipped by 3 bases and J by 0 bases, with 11 bases between them. The CDR3 runs 15 residues. CDR3: CASSLQPEANYGYTF. The DNA for the CDR3 is TGTGCCAGCAGCTTGCAGCCGGAGGCTAACTATGGCTACACCTTC.

The V call is TRBV29-1, the J call TRBJ2-7, with TRBD1 matching 11 bases. Per the germline V gene, CDR1 is SQVTM and CDR2 is ANQGSEA. The V and J ends lost 5 bases and 2 bases, in that order; junction bases with no gene match: 5. The CDR3 runs to 14 residues. Here the CDR3 DNA reads TGCAGCGTTTGCCCGGGACAGGGGGCCTACGAGCAGTACTTC. Its translation: CSVCPGQGAYEQYF.

V is TRBV15 and J is TRBJ2-1; 9 bases are a match to TRBD2. The CDR3 loop spans 16 amino acids. CDR1 and CDR2 (germline): LNHNV, YYDKDF (reference sequence). Losses at the gene ends were 4 bases for V and 6 bases for J; bases not matched to a gene: 10. CDR3 coding DNA: TGTGCCACCAGCACCGCGGGGGGGGGAAAATTCAATGAGCAGTTCTTC. Protein sequence: CATSTAGGGKFNEQFF. The variable domain in full, completed from reference TRBV15 and TRBJ2-1, reads DAMVIQNPRYQVTQFGKPVTLSCSQTLNHNVMYWYQQKSSQAPKLLFHYYDKDFNNEADTPDNFQSRRPNTSFCFLDIRSPGLGDTAMYLCATSTAGGGKFNEQFFGPGTRLTVL.

This clonotype was recorded at least ten times. This chain joins TRBV29-1 and TRBJ1-3; no clear D. The germline V and J ends were trimmed by 4 bases and 4 bases, with 11 bases remaining between them. From germline, CDR1 is SQVTM and CDR2 ANQGSEA. This CDR3 contains 13 residues. The CDR3 here is CSVGTEAGNTIYF. For the CDR3, the DNA is TGCAGCGTTGGAACTGAAGCGGGAAACACCATATATTTT.

The chain has TRBV20-1 and TRBJ2-7; perhaps TRBD1 as D (5 bases). Germline CDR1 and CDR2: DFQATT and SNEGSKA (reference sequence). The V end lost 6 bases, the J end lost 1 base, and 16 bases lay between the germline ends. This CDR3 is 14 amino acids long. This CDR3 reads CSATHQGSSYEQYF. In DNA, the CDR3 is TGCAGTGCCACACACCAGGGTAGTTCCTACGAGCAGTACTTC.

This clonotype was found once. The CDR3, as DNA: TGTGCCAGCAGGGCCAAGAGTCAGGGCTCCTACGAGCAGTACTTC. Its protein product is CASRAKSQGSYEQYF. The V gene is TRBV7-2, the J gene TRBJ2-7, with D tentatively TRBD1 (5 bases). The germline CDR1 and CDR2 sequences are SGHTA and FQGNSA. The CDR3 runs 15 residues. Trimming shortened V by 6 bases and J by 0 bases, and 15 bases separated the two germline ends.

This clonotype has only a few counts. The chain recombines TRBV6-2 or TRBV6-3 with TRBJ1-2; D not certain. V dropped 4 bases and J dropped 13 bases, with 25 bases sitting between them. CDR1 and CDR2 (germline): MNHEY, SVGEGT. The CDR3 contains 15 residues. The CDR3 bases are TGTGCCAGCAGTTTGGGCTCTGGGCCCCCCGCGGAGTGCACCTTC. Translation gives CASSLGSGPPAECTF.

The V and J genes are TRBV5-5 and TRBJ2-7, with 9 bases identical to TRBD2. V was clipped by 3 bases and J by 2 bases; unmatched bases: 6. CDR3 size: 15 residues. Germline CDR1 is SGHKS and CDR2 is YYEKEE (reference sequence). The CDR3, as DNA: TGTGCCAGCAGCTCCTCTAGCGGGAATACCTACGAGCAGTACTTC. Translating it yields CASSSSSGNTYEQYF.

CDR3 loop: CASSVGWGEETQYF. The CDR3 DNA reads TGTGCCAGCAGCGTCGGTTGGGGAGAAGAGACCCAGTACTTC. The chain recombines TRBV9 with TRBJ2-5; TRBD2 might be the D (5 bases). CDR3 size: 14 residues. The V gene lost 2 bases and the J gene lost 3 bases, with 11 bases spanning the gap. From germline, CDR1 is SGDLS and CDR2 YYNGEE.

This clonotype was counted between two and nine times. This rearrangement joins TRBV5-1 to TRBJ2-1, with D possibly matching TRBD1 (10 bases). Deletions cut 4 bases from V and 6 bases from J, with 32 bases between. The germline CDR1 and CDR2 sequences are SGHRS and YFSETQ. The CDR3 sequence is 20 residues long. The CDR3 reads CASSRTRQGAVAGEVNEQFF. The CDR3 DNA is TGCGCCAGCAGCCGAACTCGACAGGGGGCAGTAGCGGGAGAGGTCAATGAGCAGTTCTTC.

This clonotype occurred a few times. The V gene is TRBV6-5, the J gene TRBJ2-4; D remains ambiguous. Trimming took off 1 base at V and 6 bases at J, with 13 bases between the two ends. Germline loops: CDR1 MNHEY, CDR2 SVGAGI. The CDR3 length is 15 residues. Here the CDR3 reads CASSYLSLGVNIQYF. The DNA of the CDR3 is TGTGCCAGCAGTTACTTAAGTCTCGGCGTAAACATTCAGTACTTC.

This clonotype was counted a few times. The V and J genes are TRBV5-5 and TRBJ2-3, with D hard to call. The ends were cut back, 0 bases at V and 2 bases at J, with 10 bases in the middle. This CDR3 comprises 15 residues. The germline V gene has CDR1 SGHKS and CDR2 YYEKEE (reference sequence). The chain's CDR3 is CASSLELQITDTQYF. The CDR3 bases are TGTGCCAGCAGCTTGGAACTACAAATCACAGATACGCAGTATTTT.

The gene calls are TRBV11-2 and TRBJ1-2; D call uncertain. This CDR3 contains 9 residues. V was clipped by 7 bases and J by 10 bases, with 7 bases between them. Per the germline V gene, CDR1 is SGHAT and CDR2 is FQNNGV. CDR3 sequence: CASTLIYTF. CDR3 nucleotides: TGTGCCAGCACCCTAATCTACACCTTC. Looking up the rest from reference TRBV11-2 and TRBJ1-2 gives the full variable domain: EAGVAQSPRYKIIEKRQSVAFWCNPISGHATLYWYQQILGQGPKLLIQFQNNGVVDDSQLPKDRFSAERLKGVDSTLKIQPAKLEDSAVYLCASTLIYTFGSGTRLTVV.

This clonotype was seen a few times. V usage is TRBV5-1 and J usage is TRBJ2-2; the match to TRBD2 covers 12 bases. The CDR3 covers 20 residues. Germline CDR1 reads SGHRS; CDR2 reads YFSETQ. Trimming cost V 3 bases and J 3 bases; bases outside gene matches: 15. The CDR3 is CASSWPNASGRASHTGELFF. The CDR3 DNA follows: TGCGCCAGCAGCTGGCCCAACGCTAGCGGGAGGGCCTCGCACACCGGGGAGCTGTTTTTT.

This clonotype was recorded a few times. CDR3 nucleotide sequence: TGTGCCAGCAGTCTGCCCGGGCCCTACGAGCAGTACTTC. Protein: CASSLPGPYEQYF. The rearrangement links TRBV6-2 or TRBV6-3 to TRBJ2-7, with D unclear. Trimming removed 5 bases at V and 2 bases at J, with 10 bases between. The CDR3 covers 13 residues. The germline gives CDR1 MNHEY, CDR2 SVGEGT.

This clonotype has a handful of counts. The chain combines TRBV24-1 with TRBJ2-1; no clear D gene. CDR3 length equals 13 residues. The ends were cut back, 0 bases at V and 13 bases at J, with 12 bases in the middle. The V gene's germline CDR1 is KGHDR and CDR2 SFDVKD. DNA of the CDR3: TGTGCCACCAGTGATTTGCTAGTCAACCGTCAGTTCTTC. Its protein is CATSDLLVNRQFF.

The chain recombines TRBV28 with TRBJ2-3; 9 positions agree with TRBD1. The CDR3 has 15 residues. Germline trimming cut 1 base from V and 4 bases from J; bases unmatched to any gene: 3. Per germline, CDR1 MDHEN and CDR2 SYDVKM. As DNA, the CDR3 is TGTGCCAGCAGTTTATTGGGACAGGGCCCAGATACGCAGTATTTT. Translating it yields CASSLLGQGPDTQYF.

Here the CDR3 reads CASSLRGGGSTDTQYF. In DNA form, the CDR3 reads TGTGCCAGCAGCTTAAGGGGAGGAGGGTCGACAGATACGCAGTATTTT. This chain joins TRBV7-2 and TRBJ2-3; the D gene is possibly TRBD2 (6 bases). Germline V gene sequence: CDR1 SGHTA, CDR2 FQGNSA. The V end lost 2 bases, the J end lost 3 bases, and 15 bases lay between the germline ends. The CDR3 is 16 residues long. Drawing the rest from reference TRBV7-2 and TRBJ2-3, the complete variable domain is GAGVSQSPSNKVTEKGKDVELRCDPISGHTALYWYRQSLGQGLEFLIYFQGNSAPDKSGLPSDRFSAERTGGSVSTLTIQRTQQEDSAVYLCASSLRGGGSTDTQYFGPGTRLTVL.

This clonotype was observed a handful of times. The DNA for the CDR3 is TGTGCCAGCAGCTTAGTTGTAGGGACCTACAATGAGCAGTTCTTC. Amino acid sequence: CASSLVVGTYNEQFF. The rearrangement joins TRBV7-2 to TRBJ2-1; D remains ambiguous. V gave up 1 base and J gave up 2 bases, with 9 bases separating them. CDR1 and CDR2 (germline): SGHTA, FQGNSA. The CDR3 runs to 15 residues.

There are many counts of this clonotype. The chain is built from TRBV4-1 and TRBJ2-2; D is ambiguous. V was pared by 1 base and J by 7 bases, with 10 bases between. The CDR3 consists of 14 residues. From germline, CDR1 is MGHRA and CDR2 YSYEKL. The CDR3 bases are TGCGCCAGCAGCCAAGTGGGTTGGAACGGGGAGCTGTTTTTT. Translating gives CASSQVGWNGELFF.

The chain links TRBV7-3 to TRBJ1-1; 9 bases are shared with TRBD1. The CDR3 has 16 amino acids. The V segment lost 2 bases and the J segment 5 bases; nucleotides outside the gene matches: 9. Germline values: CDR1 SGHTA, CDR2 FQGTGA. CDR3 amino acids: CASSLAGTGWGTEAFF. CDR3 in DNA: TGTGCCAGCAGCTTAGCAGGGACAGGGTGGGGAACTGAAGCTTTCTTT.

The rearrangement uses TRBV5-6 and TRBJ1-5, with D unresolved. V was clipped by 1 base and J by 4 bases, with 12 bases between them. Looked up from germline, CDR1 is SGHDT and CDR2 is YYEEEE. The CDR3 has 15 amino acids. The CDR3 DNA is TGTGCCAGCAGCTTGCGTGGAGGGTGGAATCAGCCCCAGCATTTT. Translating gives CASSLRGGWNQPQHF.

This clonotype was detected only a few times. CDR3 amino acids: CACDMGYNEQFF. The DNA of the CDR3 is TGTGCCTGTGACATGGGGTACAATGAGCAGTTCTTC. This chain connects TRBV6-4 to TRBJ2-1; no definite D call. V was shortened by 11 bases and J by 4 bases, with 12 bases between the two germline ends. Germline CDR1 is MRHNA and CDR2 is SNTAGT. The CDR3 length is 12 residues.

This clonotype was seen a handful of times. The chain combines TRBV6-5 with TRBJ2-5, with D possibly TRBD2 on 6 matching bases. The length of the CDR3 is 16 residues. V shed 2 bases and J shed 5 bases, with 18 bases lying between them. Germline V lookup: CDR1 MNHEY, CDR2 SVGAGI. CDR3 nucleotide sequence: TGTGCCAGCAGTTACGCGACTAGTCTGATTCCGGAGACCCAGTACTTC. It codes for CASSYATSLIPETQYF.